This TCR beta chain is from a study of beta chain features in type 1 diabetes. General observations from the study: Reduced insertions and increased deletions marked VDJ junctions in type 1 diabetes patients. Amplification by PCR could prefer shorter templates, with the same effect in patients and controls. cDNA-based sequencing might over-represent cells highly expressing TCR. Within each of all four CD4+ subsets, Type 1 diabetes patients had TCRB CDR3s that were moderately but significantly shorter. Among patients, naive, central memory and Treg TCRB repertoires appeared more similar than among healthy donors.

Expressed TCRB transcripts were sequenced because the entire RNA isolate underwent reverse transcription. Clones were sequenced by immunoSEQ multiplex PCR, and TCRdb holds only the in-frame ones, with some missing. The profile shows roughly 700,000 clones, 13% of them singletons. Turning to this clone: What it binds is unknown.

V lost 3 bases, J lost 8 bases, and 14 bases lay in between. The length of the CDR3 is 14 residues. From germline, CDR1 is SGHTA and CDR2 FQGNSA. The chain recombines TRBV7-2 with TRBJ2-1; D not certain. Sequenced: naive CD4+ T cells from blood. This sequence originates from a man younger than 35 with type 1 diabetes. The CDR3 is CASSLGFGYHEQFF. The CDR3, as DNA: TGTGCCAGCAGCTTGGGTTTCGGTTATCATGAGCAGTTCTTC.